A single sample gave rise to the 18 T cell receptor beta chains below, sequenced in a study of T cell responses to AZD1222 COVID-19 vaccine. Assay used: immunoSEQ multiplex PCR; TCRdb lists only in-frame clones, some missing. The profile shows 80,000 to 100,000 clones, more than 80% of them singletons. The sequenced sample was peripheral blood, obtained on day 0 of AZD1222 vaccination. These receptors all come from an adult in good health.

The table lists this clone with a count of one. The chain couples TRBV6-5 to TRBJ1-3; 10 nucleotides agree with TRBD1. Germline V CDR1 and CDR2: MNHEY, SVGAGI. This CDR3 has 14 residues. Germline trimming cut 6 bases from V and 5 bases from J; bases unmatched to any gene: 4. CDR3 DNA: TGTGCCAGCAGCCCGGGACAGGGGCGAAACACCATATATTTT. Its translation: CASSPGQGRNTIYF.

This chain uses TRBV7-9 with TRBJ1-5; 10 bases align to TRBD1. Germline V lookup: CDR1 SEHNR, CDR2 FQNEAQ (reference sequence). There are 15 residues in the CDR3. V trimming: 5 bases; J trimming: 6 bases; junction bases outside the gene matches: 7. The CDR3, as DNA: TGTGCCAGCAGCGCCGGGACAGGGGCTGCTCAGCCCCAGCATTTT. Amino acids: CASSAGTGAAQPQHF.

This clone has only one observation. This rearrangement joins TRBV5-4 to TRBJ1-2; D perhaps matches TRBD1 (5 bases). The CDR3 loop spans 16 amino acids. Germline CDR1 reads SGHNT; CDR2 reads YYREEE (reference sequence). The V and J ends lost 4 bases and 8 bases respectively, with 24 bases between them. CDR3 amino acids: CASSPLRDSLLRGYTF. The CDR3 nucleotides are TGTGCCAGCAGCCCTCTCCGGGACTCCTTGCTGAGAGGCTACACCTTC.

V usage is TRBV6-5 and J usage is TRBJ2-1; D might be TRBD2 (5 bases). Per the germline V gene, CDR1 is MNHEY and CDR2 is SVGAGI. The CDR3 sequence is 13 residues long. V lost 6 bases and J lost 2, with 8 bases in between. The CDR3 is CASREAPYNEQFF. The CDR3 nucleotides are TGTGCCAGCAGGGAGGCCCCCTACAATGAGCAGTTCTTC.

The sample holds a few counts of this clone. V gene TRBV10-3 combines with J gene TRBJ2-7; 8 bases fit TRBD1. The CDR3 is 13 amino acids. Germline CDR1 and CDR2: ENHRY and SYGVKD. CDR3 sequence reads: CAIQGGSLYEQYF. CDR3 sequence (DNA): TGTGCGATACAGGGGGGCAGCCTCTACGAGCAGTACTTC.

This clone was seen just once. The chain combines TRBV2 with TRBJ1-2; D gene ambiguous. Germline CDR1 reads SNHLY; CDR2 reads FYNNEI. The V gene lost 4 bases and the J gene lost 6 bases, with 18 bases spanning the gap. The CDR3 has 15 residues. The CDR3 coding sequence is TGTGCCAGCAGTGCCTACATTACACCCGTCGATGGCTACACCTTC. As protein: CASSAYITPVDGYTF.

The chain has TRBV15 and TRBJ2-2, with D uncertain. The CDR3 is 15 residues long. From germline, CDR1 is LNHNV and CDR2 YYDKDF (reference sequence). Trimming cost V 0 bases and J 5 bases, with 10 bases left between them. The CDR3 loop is CATSRDRGRTGELFF. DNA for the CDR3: TGTGCCACCAGCAGAGATCGCGGACGTACCGGGGAGCTGTTTTTT.

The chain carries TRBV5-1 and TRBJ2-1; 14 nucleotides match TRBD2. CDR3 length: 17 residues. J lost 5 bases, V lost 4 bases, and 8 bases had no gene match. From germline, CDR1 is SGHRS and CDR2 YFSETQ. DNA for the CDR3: TGCGCCAGCAGCCCAAATCCGGGACTAGCGGGGGACAATGAGCAGTTCTTC. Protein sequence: CASSPNPGLAGDNEQFF.

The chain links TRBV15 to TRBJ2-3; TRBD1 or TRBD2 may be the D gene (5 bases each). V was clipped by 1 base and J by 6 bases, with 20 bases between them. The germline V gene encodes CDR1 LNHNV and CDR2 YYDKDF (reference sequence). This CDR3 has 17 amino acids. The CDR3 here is CATSRGLRDAGLDTQYF. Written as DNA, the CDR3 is TGTGCCACCAGCAGAGGGCTCCGGGACGCCGGCTTGGATACGCAGTATTTT. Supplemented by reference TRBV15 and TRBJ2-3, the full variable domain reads DAMVIQNPRYQVTQFGKPVTLSCSQTLNHNVMYWYQQKSSQAPKLLFHYYDKDFNNEADTPDNFQSRRPNTSFCFLDIRSPGLGDTAMYLCATSRGLRDAGLDTQYFGPGTRLTVL.

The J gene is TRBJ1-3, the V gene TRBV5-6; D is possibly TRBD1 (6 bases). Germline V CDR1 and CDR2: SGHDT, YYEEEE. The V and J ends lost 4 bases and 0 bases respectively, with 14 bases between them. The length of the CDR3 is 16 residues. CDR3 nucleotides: TGTGCCAGCAGCCCGGGGGCCAGTCTCTCTGGAAACACCATATATTTT. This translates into CASSPGASLSGNTIYF.

The CDR3 loop reads CASSQDQGTGFGRDTEAFF. CDR3 DNA: TGCGCCAGCAGCCAAGATCAGGGGACAGGATTTGGACGGGACACTGAAGCTTTCTTT. The J gene is TRBJ1-1, the V gene TRBV4-1, with 8 nucleotides matching TRBD1. J lost 3 bases, V lost 0 bases, and 15 bases had no gene match. In germline, CDR1 is MGHRA, CDR2 YSYEKL. The CDR3 runs 19 residues.

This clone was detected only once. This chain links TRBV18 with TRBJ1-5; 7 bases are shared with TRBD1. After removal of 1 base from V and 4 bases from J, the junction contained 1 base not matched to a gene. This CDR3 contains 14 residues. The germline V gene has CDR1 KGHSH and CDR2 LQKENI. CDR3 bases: TGTGCCAGCTCACCACAACAGGGGAATCAGCCCCAGCATTTT. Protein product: CASSPQQGNQPQHF.

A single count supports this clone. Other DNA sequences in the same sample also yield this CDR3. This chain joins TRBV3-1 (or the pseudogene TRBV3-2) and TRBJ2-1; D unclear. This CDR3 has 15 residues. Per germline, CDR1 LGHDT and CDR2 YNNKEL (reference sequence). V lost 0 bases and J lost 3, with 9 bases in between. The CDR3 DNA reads TGTGCCAGCAGCCAAGATTTGGGCAGCTACAATGAGCAGTTCTTC. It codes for CASSQDLGSYNEQFF.

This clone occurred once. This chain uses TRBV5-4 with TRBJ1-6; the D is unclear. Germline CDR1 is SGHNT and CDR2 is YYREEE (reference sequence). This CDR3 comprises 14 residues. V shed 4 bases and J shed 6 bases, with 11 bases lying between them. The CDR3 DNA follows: TGTGCCAGCAGCGGTTTTGAGGGTAATTCACCCCTCCACTTT. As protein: CASSGFEGNSPLHF.

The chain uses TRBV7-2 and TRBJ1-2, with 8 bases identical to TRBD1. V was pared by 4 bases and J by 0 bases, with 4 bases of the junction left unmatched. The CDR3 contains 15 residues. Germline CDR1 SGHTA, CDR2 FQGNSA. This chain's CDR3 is CASSYPDRANYGYTF. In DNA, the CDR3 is TGTGCCAGCAGCTACCCGGACAGGGCTAACTATGGCTACACCTTC.

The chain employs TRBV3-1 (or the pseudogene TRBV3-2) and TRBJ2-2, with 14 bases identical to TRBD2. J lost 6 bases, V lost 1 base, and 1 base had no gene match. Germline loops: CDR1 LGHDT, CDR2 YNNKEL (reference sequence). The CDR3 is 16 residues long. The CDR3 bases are TGTGCCAGCAGCCAAGTGGGACTAGCGGGAGCCGGGGAGCTGTTTTTT. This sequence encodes CASSQVGLAGAGELFF.

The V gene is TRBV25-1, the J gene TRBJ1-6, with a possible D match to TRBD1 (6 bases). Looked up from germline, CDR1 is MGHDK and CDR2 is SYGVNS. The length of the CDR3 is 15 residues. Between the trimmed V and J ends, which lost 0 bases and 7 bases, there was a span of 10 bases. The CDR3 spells CASSEYQGRNSPLHF. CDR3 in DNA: TGTGCCAGCAGTGAATACCAGGGGAGGAATTCACCCCTCCACTTT.

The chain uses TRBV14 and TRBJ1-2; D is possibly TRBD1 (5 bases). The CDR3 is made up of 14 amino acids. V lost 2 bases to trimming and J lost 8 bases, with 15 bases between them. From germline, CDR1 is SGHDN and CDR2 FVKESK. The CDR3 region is CASSQRTGLGGYTF. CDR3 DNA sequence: TGTGCCAGCAGCCAACGAACAGGTTTAGGAGGCTACACCTTC.